This T cell receptor (beta chain) comes out of a study of Ad26.COV2.S vaccination and SARS-CoV-2 variants. Overall study findings and caveats: The TCR breadth and depth analyses may have produced an underestimate of total T cell responses. People who got the vaccine or the placebo had similar non-spike TCR breadth.

Documented treatment: approximately 18 received Ad26.COV2.S at low or high dose, single or two shots; roughly five received placebo; per-sample allocation not given. On day 63 after the first injection, vaccine and placebo recipients gave samples. Whoever gave the sample was an adult aged 18-55 years in Boston. Immunization relied on an Ad26 vector, which expressed Wuhan-strain SARS-CoV-2 spike. Sequencing used immunoSEQ multiplex PCR; TCRdb keeps in-frame clones, though not all of them. The table includes 350,000 to 500,000 clones, about 90% detected once. V shed 3 bases and J shed 6 bases, with 12 bases lying between them. The CDR3 is 13 residues long. Per the germline V gene, CDR1 is SGHTA and CDR2 is FQGTGA. In regard to this clone: Antigen specificity is unknown.

The chain combines TRBV7-3 with TRBJ2-7; D not certain. This TCR came from a person aged 18-65 years who received the Ad26.COV2.S COVID-19 vaccine or a placebo. Specimen: peripheral blood, collected in a trial of Ad26.COV2.S vaccine versus placebo. CDR3 DNA sequence: TGTGCCAGCAGCTTTGCTGACGGGTCCGAGCAGTACTTC. This translates into CASSFADGSEQYF.